Shown below are 9 T cell receptor beta chains from a single sample sequenced in a study of CXCR3-negative and CXCR3-positive naive CD8 T cells. It was by 5' RACE with UMI labels that the TRB cDNA libraries were prepared. TCRdb re-analyzed the 5' RACE reads; it lists each CDR3 protein once, without DNA. The listing contains 130,000 or so distinct CDR3 sequences. Sequencing was done on a sample of naive CXCR3- CD8+ T cells from blood. Subset noted: CD45RO-CCR7+CD27+CD95- naive CD8+ T cells lacking CXCR3 (TNR3-). The receptors originated from a human donor in good health. Some clones in this sample may be carry-over from other donors' samples.

This chain links TRBV7-9 with TRBJ2-7; checking the TCRdb D call of TRBD2 is not possible without DNA. The CDR3 covers 15 residues. Germline V gene lookup returns CDR1 SEHNR and CDR2 FQNEAQ (reference sequence). This chain's CDR3 is CASSPGLGGSYEQYF.

The V call is TRBV9, the J call TRBJ2-2. Looked up from germline, CDR1 is SGDLS and CDR2 is YYNGEE. The CDR3 sequence is 15 residues long. CDR3 amino acids: CASSAGGSNTGELFF.

The chain recombines TRBV7-9 with TRBJ1-2. Germline assignment: CDR1 SEHNR and CDR2 FQNEAQ (reference sequence). This CDR3 spans 14 amino acids. CDR3 region: CASSDPMRTYGYTF.

The chain joins TRBV12-3 or TRBV12-4 to TRBJ1-5; absent DNA, TCRdb's TRBD1 call cannot be checked. The CDR3 contains 15 residues. The CDR3 reads CASTLDRGPNQPQHF.

This chain uses TRBV6-6 with TRBJ1-2; TCRdb designates TRBD1, a call that cannot be tested without DNA. CDR1 is MNHNY, CDR2 SVGAGI, per germline (reference sequence). The CDR3 loop spans 15 amino acids. CDR3 protein: CASSYSQGANYGYTF.

The gene calls are TRBV19 and TRBJ1-5. This CDR3 has 12 amino acids. Germline V gene data show CDR1 as LNHDA and CDR2 as SQIVND (reference sequence). The CDR3 loop is CASSMAYSGLDF.

The chain couples TRBV14 to TRBJ2-5. CDR3 length equals 15 residues. Germline loops: CDR1 SGHDN, CDR2 FVKESK. This chain's CDR3 is CASSQREGIQETQYF.

The CDR3: CSARMGGGYNEQFF. The chain joins TRBV20-1 to TRBJ2-1; TCRdb reports TRBD1, a call that lacks DNA to check it against. The CDR3 has 14 residues. The V gene's germline CDR1 is DFQATT and CDR2 SNEGSKA (reference sequence).

The CDR3 loop reads CATEGLAGGLDTGELFF. The chain recombines TRBV7-2 with TRBJ2-2; TCRdb's assignment of TRBD2 cannot be checked, as there is no DNA. This CDR3 spans 17 amino acids. Germline V lookup: CDR1 SGHTA, CDR2 FQGNSA.